One T cell receptor (beta chain) is described in this entry. Mismatch with germline at one junction end may stem from a read error. A second PCR of about 7 to 12 cycles used a sample-barcoded 5' primer and a J-beta primer mix. Using its own MiXCR run on the 5' RACE reads, TCRdb lists one record per CDR3 protein. Of about 930,000 distinct CDR3 sequences in the sample, approximately 32% are singletons; the top ten hold more than 8.5%. This sample was included in a study of blood T cells in healthy people across ages. Germline V gene data show CDR1 as DFQATT and CDR2 as SNEGSKA (reference sequence). This CDR3 is built from 15 residues. In addition, the sample was reused for a study of T cells of mothers and their children.

This receptor was obtained from a woman aged 40 to 55 in good health. The chain employs TRBV20-1 and TRBJ1-2; tentative D call: TRBD1 (5 bases). What was sequenced was blood. This CDR3 is CSAGDHGGPNYGYTF. The CDR3 DNA reads as TGCAGTGCTGGAGATCACGGGGGACCTAACTATGGCTACACCTTC.